This record covers a single TCR beta chain. The entry originates in a study of patients and donors after allogeneic stem cell transplantation. Germline V gives CDR1 MNHEY, CDR2 SMNVEV (reference sequence). Trimming cost V 5 bases and J 0 bases, with 16 bases left between them. CDR3 size: 16 residues. TCRdb re-called the RT-PCR reads with MiXCR, one entry per CDR3 protein. The table shows fewer than 180,000 distinct CDR3 sequences, with roughly two fifths occurring only once. The source is a human donor who was either an allogeneic HSCT recipient or a stem cell or donor lymphocyte infusion donor (not recorded which). It is not recorded whose cells these are; they may come from a transplant donor. V gene TRBV27 combines with J gene TRBJ1-1; weak D call: TRBD1 (6 bases). Sequencing input: blood, either unsorted or a sorted T cell fraction (not recorded which). CDR3 DNA: TGTGCCAGCAGTCCCCTAGGACAGCCCTTGAACACTGAAGCTTTCTTT. As protein: CASSPLGQPLNTEAFF.